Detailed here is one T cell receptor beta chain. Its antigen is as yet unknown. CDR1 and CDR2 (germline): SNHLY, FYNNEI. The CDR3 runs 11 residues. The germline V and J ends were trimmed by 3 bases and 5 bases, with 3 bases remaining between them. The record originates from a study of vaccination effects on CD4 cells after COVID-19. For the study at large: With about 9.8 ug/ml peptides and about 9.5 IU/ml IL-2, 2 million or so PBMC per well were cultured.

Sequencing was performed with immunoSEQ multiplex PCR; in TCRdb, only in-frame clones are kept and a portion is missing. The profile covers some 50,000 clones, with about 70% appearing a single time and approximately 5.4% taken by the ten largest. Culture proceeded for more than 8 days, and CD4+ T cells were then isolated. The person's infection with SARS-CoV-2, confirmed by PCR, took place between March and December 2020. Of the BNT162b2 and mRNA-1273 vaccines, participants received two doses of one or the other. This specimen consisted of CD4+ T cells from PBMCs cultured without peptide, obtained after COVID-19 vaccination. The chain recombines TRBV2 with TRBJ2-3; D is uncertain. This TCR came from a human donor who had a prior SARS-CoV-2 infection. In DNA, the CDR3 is TGTGCCAGCAGTGAGGGAGATACGCAGTATTTT. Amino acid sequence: CASSEGDTQYF. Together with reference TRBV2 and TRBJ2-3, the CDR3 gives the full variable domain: EPEVTQTPSHQVTQMGQEVILRCVPISNHLYFYWYRQILGQKVEFLVSFYNNEISEKSEIFDDQFSVERPDGSNFTLKIRSTKLEDSAMYFCASSEGDTQYFGPGTRLTVL.